This is a list of T cell receptor beta chains from one sample in a study of T cells after yellow fever vaccination. TCRdb called the 5' RACE reads again in MiXCR, with one record for every CDR3 protein. Among a few hundred thousand distinct CDR3 sequences, around 8.6% were seen once, and the ten largest hold over 3%. The sample here was CD4+ T cells sorted from PBMCs, taken 5 days after the yellow fever booster vaccination. These receptors originate from a man between 18 and 29 years old who received the YFV17D yellow fever vaccine. Both conserved end residues are trimmed from each CDR3.

J | V | CDR3
TRBJ2-1 | TRBV25-1 | ASSVGIYNEQF
TRBJ1-5 | TRBV6-6 | ASSYSGRVHQPQH
TRBJ2-7 | TRBV7-2 | ASSFEASGVREQY
TRBJ2-7 | TRBV19 | ASSTDHTGTYEQY
TRBJ2-4 | TRBV19 | ASSIRASGGEGAKNIQY
TRBJ2-2 | TRBV12-3/TRBV12-4 | ASSFRNRVYGELF
TRBJ1-2 | TRBV2 | ASSAETGQAGYT
TRBJ2-1 | TRBV7-3 | ASSRSGTDVRGYNEQF
TRBJ1-4 | TRBV20-1 | SAIDREGEKLF
TRBJ2-1 | TRBV20-1 | SARVGGAVNEQF
TRBJ1-2 | TRBV7-9 | ASSLEGGNSYGYT
TRBJ2-3 | TRBV7-2 | ASSLARGHTDTQY
TRBJ1-1 | TRBV30 | AWTIGQGITEAF
TRBJ1-2 | TRBV6-5 | ASSYRTGGTYGYT
TRBJ1-2 | TRBV3-1 | ASSQDQGVMGYGYT
TRBJ2-2 | TRBV7-2 | ASSLVAAGELF
TRBJ1-2 | TRBV6-2/TRBV6-3 | ASSYSFPDRYLYGYT
TRBJ1-1 | TRBV5-5 | ASSLDSGGGNTEAF
TRBJ1-2 | TRBV6-2/TRBV6-3 | ASSYRTEPYGYT
TRBJ2-1 | TRBV20-1 | SARAQRGAYNEQF
TRBJ2-4 | TRBV9 | ASSAPPGQGKNIQY
TRBJ1-4 | TRBV5-5 | ASSLRVLATNEKLF
TRBJ1-5 | TRBV19 | ASRTGQAGEDQPQH
TRBJ1-4 | TRBV5-1 | ASSLGQSSNSEKLF
TRBJ1-1 | TRBV5-1 | ASSSLNPGKTEAF
TRBJ2-5 | TRBV20-1 | SARSGLETQY
TRBJ2-1 | TRBV4-1 | ASSQTSSSYNEQF
TRBJ2-7 | TRBV6-2/TRBV6-3 | ASSSRQGYEQY
TRBJ1-2 | TRBV7-9 | ASSFSLANYGYT
TRBJ2-5 | TRBV4-2 | ASSLGLAGGSETQY
TRBJ1-2 | TRBV18 | ASSPRSLGADYGYT
TRBJ2-1 | TRBV7-3 | ASSLNPTGVGSNEQF
TRBJ1-4 | TRBV12-3/TRBV12-4 | ASSLSGTGNEKLF
TRBJ1-6 | TRBV12-3/TRBV12-4 | ASSLGRGSYNSPLH
TRBJ1-6 | TRBV28 | ASRSTGTPLH
TRBJ1-2 | TRBV12-3/TRBV12-4 | ASRGQGMIYGYT
TRBJ1-1 | TRBV19 | ASSIPGSYTEAF
TRBJ1-1 | TRBV20-1 | SASAGYEAF
TRBJ1-6 | TRBV11-2 | ASSSRTGGGSPLH
TRBJ2-1 | TRBV5-6 | ASSYLTSGDNNEQF
TRBJ1-3 | TRBV4-2 | ASSQDQRQGSGNTIY
TRBJ2-6 | TRBV6-1 | ASSEEGKTGANVLT
TRBJ1-1 | TRBV5-1 | ASSLGGRDGNTEAF
TRBJ1-6 | TRBV30 | AWTRTGGISPLH
TRBJ2-5 | TRBV7-2 | ASSLGWEETQY
TRBJ2-5 | TRBV7-9 | ASSYRLAQETQY
TRBJ2-5 | TRBV5-1 | ASSFQPRDGGETQY
TRBJ2-2 | TRBV7-2 | ASTGGGSVTGELF
TRBJ2-5 | TRBV5-1 | ASSISPGTGIQETQY
TRBJ2-3 | TRBV7-9 | ASSLARRVAGKDTQY
TRBJ2-1 | TRBV9 | ASSVVGSGAPNEQF
TRBJ2-3 | TRBV5-1 | ASSLYRGSTDTQY
TRBJ2-7 | TRBV18 | ASSLLRAYEGEQY
TRBJ1-2 | TRBV6-1 | ASPGVSSPYGYT
TRBJ1-5 | TRBV12-3/TRBV12-4 | ASRRSSNQPQH